This T cell receptor (beta chain) was obtained from a study of siplizumab effects on memory and regulatory T cells. This CDR3 comprises 15 residues. Between the trimmed V and J ends, which lost 3 bases and 0 bases, there was a span of 10 bases. Germline CDR1 is ENHRY and CDR2 is SYGVKD. Some clones are missing from TCRdb's copy, which holds only in-frame ones; the method was immunoSEQ multiplex PCR. Altogether approximately 100,000 clones are present, approximately 91% being singletons, with the ten largest covering roughly 2.7%. The sequenced sample was CD4+ T cells sorted from blood. The receptor was isolated from a human donor in good health. Some clones in this sample may be carry-over from other donors' samples. This sequence joins TRBV10-3 and TRBJ2-3; a possible D gene is TRBD1 (6 bases). The CDR3 coding sequence is TGTGCCATCAGTGATCCGGGACAAAGCACAGATACGCAGTATTTT. This encodes CAISDPGQSTDTQYF.